This T cell receptor (beta chain) was sequenced for a study of cytomegalovirus exposure and HLA in healthy donors. The PCR was carried out with 60 Vbeta primers and 13 Jbeta primers. Clones were sequenced by immunoSEQ multiplex PCR, and TCRdb holds only the in-frame ones, with some missing. Among roughly 180,000 clones listed, around four fifths were seen once. V gave up 1 base and J gave up 2 bases; unmatched junction bases: 11. This CDR3 has 18 amino acids. Germline CDR1 is SGHTA and CDR2 is FQGNSA. Findings and limits, study-wide: In a later analysis, an Asian-associated ancestry cluster reportedly showed fewer N-insertions than the roughly 650-donor mean. Cytomegalovirus status, reportedly, was diagnosed with high specificity and sensitivity by the classifier.

Details on this clone: Its antigen remains unidentified.

Sequenced input: PBMCs. The clonotype was recovered from a man younger than 45 in good health and CMV-seronegative. The chain is built from TRBV7-2 and TRBJ2-5; 9 nucleotides line up with TRBD2. Here the CDR3 reads CASSLGKVGTSKQETQYF. CDR3 sequence (DNA): TGTGCCAGCAGCTTAGGGAAAGTGGGGACTAGCAAGCAAGAGACCCAGTACTTC.